Reported below is one T cell receptor (beta chain). Its specificity is unknown. These data are taken from a study of T cells in localized non-small cell lung cancer. Study-wide points: Longer overall survival associated with higher blood T cell density; shorter survival with higher adjacent-lung clonality. Uninvolved adjacent lung had higher T cell clonality than tumor and all other tissues.

Some clones are missing from TCRdb's copy, which holds only in-frame ones; the method was immunoSEQ multiplex PCR. The top ten clones hold less than 9.5% of a sample with approximately 33,000 clones, around 90% of them seen once. Germline V gene sequence: CDR1 SGHRS, CDR2 YFSETQ. The CDR3 sequence is 14 residues long. V gave up 0 bases and J gave up 0 bases, with 5 bases separating them. This sample comprised peripheral blood, obtained before any cancer treatment. The chain is built from TRBV5-1 and TRBJ2-3, with D possibly TRBD2 on 5 matching bases. The receptor comes from a woman aged 35 to 75 with stage I lung adenocarcinoma. The CDR3 sequence: CASSLGTSTDTQYF. The CDR3 DNA is TGCGCCAGCAGCTTGGGGACTAGCACAGATACGCAGTATTTT.